What follows are 20 T cell receptor delta chains derived from one specimen sequenced in a study of gamma-delta T cells after stem cell transplantation. TCRdb reprocessed the RT-PCR reads using CATT. The repertoire has under 2,500 delta-chain clones, about 1.2% of them found once; the top ten carry roughly 20%. The sequencing input was gamma-delta T cells. Every receptor here comes from a human donor. It is not recorded whose cells these are; they may come from a transplant donor.

A remark on this clone: One base separates it from a far larger clone, so it is likely a read error. The sample has other DNA sequences that encode this CDR3 too. This chain links TRDV2 with TRDJ1; 11 nucleotides match TRDD3. The CDR3 consists of 16 residues. Germline V lookup: CDR1 GEAIGNYY, CDR2 EKD. The DNA of the CDR3 is TGTGCCTGTGACACCCTGGGGGATACCGGCACCGACAAACTCATCTTT. Residues: CACDTLGDTGTDKLIF.

As concerns this clone: This is likely an artifact of a read error, given a far larger clone one base away. The chain combines TRDV1 with TRDJ1; D possibly corresponds to TRDD3 (6 bases). With 1 base removed from V and 2 bases from J, the gap between germline ends came to 32 bases. Germline loops: CDR1 TSWWSYY, CDR2 QGS. This CDR3 spans 22 amino acids. CDR3 residues: CALGERRSVAYWETLRTDKLIF. CDR3 in DNA: TGTGCTCTTGGGGAACGGAGATCTGTAGCGTACTGGGAAACACTAAGAACCGATAAACTCATCTTT.

Of note for this clone: Since a far larger clone is one base different, this is likely a read error. This specimen includes other DNA sequences encoding the same CDR3. This chain connects TRDV2 to TRDJ1; TRDD3 matches 8 bases. CDR1 is GEAIGNYY, CDR2 EKD, per germline. The CDR3 is 13 residues long. The V segment lost 5 bases and the J segment 5 bases; nucleotides outside the gene matches: 6. The CDR3 DNA sequence: TGTGCCTGTGTCCTCTGGGGGACTGATAAACTCATCTTT. It codes for CACVLWGTDKLIF.

There are a few counts of this clone. With a far larger clone one base away, a read error is the likely cause. V is TRDV2 and J is TRDJ1; D is possibly TRDD3 (10 bases). The CDR3 has 25 residues. In germline, CDR1 is GEAIGNYY, CDR2 EKD. CDR3 protein: CACGTVLPTGLGDKGKGTVTDKLIF. In nucleotides, the CDR3 is TGTGCCTGTGGCACCGTCCTTCCTACCGGGCTGGGGGATAAGGGCAAGGGGACCGTCACCGATAAACTCATCTTT.

This clone was picked up a small number of times. A read error likely explains this, since a far larger clone differs by one base. The V call is TRDV2, the J call TRDJ1, with 12 bases fitting TRDD3. The CDR3 runs to 19 residues. Germline values: CDR1 GEAIGNYY, CDR2 EKD. The CDR3 region has the DNA TGTTCCTGTGACACCGTTCTTACTGGGGGATACAGGTACACCGATAAACTCATCTTT. As protein: CSCDTVLTGGYRYTDKLIF.

This clone rates as medium-sized. The chain combines TRDV3 with TRDJ1, with D perhaps matching TRDD3 (5 bases). Trimming left V 2 bases short and J 0 bases short, with 43 bases between. Germline V gives CDR1 TVYSNPD, CDR2 GDNSRS (reference sequence). The CDR3 runs to 24 residues. As DNA, the CDR3 is TGTGCCTTTGTGGGGACCGTTACCTTTGTCTTCAATTCACTCCCAATTCAGGACACCGATAAACTCATCTTT. Protein: CAFVGTVTFVFNSLPIQDTDKLIF.

This clone turned up a few times. TCRdb's listed protein matches a much larger clone and diverges from this DNA's translation at residue 3, likely through a read error; the protein shown comes from the DNA. This sequence joins TRDV2 and TRDJ3; 7 positions agree with TRDD3. The CDR3 consists of 20 residues. Germline values: CDR1 GEAIGNYY, CDR2 EKD. The CDR3 loop is CARDTVRGMLSSWDTRQMFF. CDR3 DNA: TGTGCCCGTGACACCGTAAGGGGGATGCTAAGCTCCTGGGACACCCGACAGATGTTTTTC.

Concerning this clone: TCRdb pairs this DNA with a much larger clone's protein that differs at residue 11, likely a read error; the protein shown was translated from the DNA. The rearrangement links TRDV2 to TRDJ3; TRDD3 agrees at 8 bases. Looked up from germline, CDR1 is GEAIGNYY and CDR2 is EKD. The CDR3 covers 19 residues. The junction had 8 bases not matched to a gene; V was cut back by 0 bases and J by 2 bases. CDR3 coding DNA: TGTGCCTGTGACACCGCAACTGGGGGTATTCCCTGGGACACCCGACAGATGTTTTTC. Translation: CACDTATGGIPWDTRQMFF.

A few counts support this clone. The TCRdb protein, from a much larger clone, departs from this DNA's translation at residue 7, likely by read error; the protein shown derives from the DNA. The chain recombines TRDV2 with TRDJ1; D might be TRDD3 (5 bases). Germline CDR1 and CDR2: GEAIGNYY and EKD. The V end was cut by 0 bases, the J end by 1 base, with 14 bases between. The CDR3 loop spans 16 amino acids. CDR3 sequence: CACDTLPGVLTDKLIF. In DNA, the CDR3 is TGTGCCTGTGACACCTTGCCGGGGGTTCTCACCGATAAACTCATCTTT.

Comments on this clone: The protein held in TCRdb is that of a much larger clone and does not match this DNA's translation at residue 6, likely because of a read error; the protein shown is translated from the DNA. The chain is built from TRDV2 and TRDJ1, with TRDD3 matching over 12 bases. This CDR3 contains 18 residues. V shed 3 bases and J 7 bases; nucleotides not matched to a gene: 17. CDR1 GEAIGNYY and CDR2 EKD come from the germline V gene. The CDR3 spells CACDPMAGGYASRSKLIF. The DNA for the CDR3 is TGTGCCTGTGACCCCATGGCTGGGGGATACGCGTCAAGGAGTAAACTCATCTTT.

This clone has more than one count but fewer than ten. The translation of this DNA and the TCRdb protein of a much larger clone differ at residue 6, probably owing to a read error; the protein shown here is translated from the DNA. The chain is built from TRDV2 and TRDJ1; TRDD3 aligns across 9 bases. Looked up from germline, CDR1 is GEAIGNYY and CDR2 is EKD. V was clipped by 3 bases and J by 2 bases; unmatched bases: 18. The CDR3 runs to 19 residues. The CDR3 sequence is CACDDPSEGWGMNTDKLIF. CDR3 DNA: TGTGCCTGTGACGATCCCTCGGAGGGCTGGGGGATGAATACCGATAAACTCATCTTT.

Note on this clone: This DNA translates differently at residue 14 from the TCRdb protein, which is that of a much larger clone; a read error is likely, and the protein shown is the DNA's own translation. The chain carries TRDV2 and TRDJ3; TRDD3 matches 7 bases. The CDR3 consists of 20 residues. Germline values: CDR1 GEAIGNYY, CDR2 EKD. CDR3 in DNA: TGTGCCTGTGACACCGTAAGGGGGATGCTAAGCTCCTGGAACACCCGACAGATGTTTTTC. Translation: CACDTVRGMLSSWNTRQMFF.

Only a few counts were recorded for this clone. A far more abundant clone sits one base away, making this likely a read error. This rearrangement joins TRDV2 to TRDJ1; 9 bases are a match to TRDD2. The CDR3 is made up of 25 amino acids. The V and J ends lost 0 bases and 1 base, in that order; junction bases with no gene match: 32. Germline loops: CDR1 GEAIGNYY, CDR2 EKD. The CDR3 spells CACDTVLPTGLGGKGKGTVTDKLIF. CDR3 nucleotide sequence: TGTGCCTGTGACACCGTCCTTCCTACCGGGCTGGGGGGTAAGGGCAAGGGGACCGTCACCGATAAACTCATCTTT.

In its sample, this clone was seen a few times. One base separates it from a far larger clone, so it is likely a read error. Different DNA sequences within this sample yield the same CDR3. This chain joins TRDV2 and TRDJ1; tentatively, D is TRDD2 or TRDD3 (9 bases each). In germline, CDR1 is GEAIGNYY, CDR2 EKD. This CDR3 is 18 amino acids long. CDR3 DNA: TGTGCCTGTGACGGCCTTCCTACTGGGGGAAAGTACACTGATAAACTCATCTTT. It yields the protein CACDGLPTGGKYTDKLIF.

Many counts were recorded for this clone. This probably arose from a read error, given a far larger clone one base away. The chain recombines TRDV2 with TRDJ1; 10 bases map to TRDD3. This CDR3 has 18 amino acids. Germline CDR1 reads GEAIGNYY; CDR2 reads EKD. CDR3 DNA: TGTGCCCGTGACACCCTGTCCGTACTGGGGGATGCCACCGATAAACTCATCTTT. The encoded protein is CARDTLSVLGDATDKLIF.

This clone has just a few counts. This DNA's translation differs at residue 3 from TCRdb's protein, which comes from a much larger clone; a read error is likely, and the protein shown is translated from the DNA. The chain links TRDV2 to TRDJ1; the match to TRDD3 covers 10 bases. Germline CDR1 GEAIGNYY, CDR2 EKD. The CDR3 spans 16 residues. The DNA of the CDR3 is TGTGCCAGTGACGCGCTAGTACTGGGGGATTCCGATAAACTCATCTTT. It specifies CASDALVLGDSDKLIF.

Comments on this clone: Translating this DNA gives a protein that differs at residue 19 from the TCRdb one, which belongs to a much larger clone; a read error is likely, and the protein shown is this translation. V gene TRDV2 combines with J gene TRDJ1, with TRDD3 matching over 12 bases. The CDR3 has 20 amino acids. Germline V gene sequence: CDR1 GEAIGNYY, CDR2 EKD. CDR3 nucleotides: TGTGCCTGTGACACCTTACTACTGGGGGATACCCCTTCGGGAACCGATAAACTCACCTTT. Encoded protein: CACDTLLLGDTPSGTDKLTF.

For this clone: This likely came from a read error, as a far larger clone is one base away. This chain uses TRDV2 with TRDJ1; 8 bases are shared with TRDD3. CDR3 length equals 19 residues. Germline CDR1 reads GEAIGNYY; CDR2 reads EKD. The ends lost 2 bases at V and 0 bases at J; junction bases unmatched: 16. CDR3 region: CACDRVLVAGGHYTDKLIF. CDR3 in DNA: TGTGCCTGTGACAGGGTCCTGGTCGCTGGGGGACACTACACCGATAAACTCATCTTT.

This clone appeared a few times. TCRdb has a much larger clone's protein, which differs at residue 4 from the translation of this DNA, likely because of a read error; what is shown is the protein translated from the DNA. The chain is built from TRDV2 and TRDJ1; D unresolved. The V end lost 1 base, the J end lost 0 bases, and 20 bases lay between the germline ends. Germline V gene sequence: CDR1 GEAIGNYY, CDR2 EKD. This CDR3 spans 18 amino acids. Here the CDR3 reads CACDTVPSGTQYTDKLIF. DNA for the CDR3: TGTGCCTGTGACACGGTACCGTCAGGGACCCAATACACCGATAAACTCATCTTT.

This clone was observed a few times. TCRdb's listed protein matches a much larger clone and diverges from this DNA's translation at residue 12, likely through a read error; the protein shown comes from the DNA. The rearrangement links TRDV2 to TRDJ3, with D perhaps TRDD3 (6 bases). The CDR3 is made up of 17 amino acids. Germline V gene lookup returns CDR1 GEAIGNYY and CDR2 EKD. The CDR3 sequence is CACDTVGGTWDARQMFF. The CDR3 DNA follows: TGTGCCTGTGACACCGTTGGGGGGACCTGGGACGCCCGACAGATGTTTTTC.